This section outlines one TCR beta chain sequence together with its context. The antigen is unknown. Sequencing used immunoSEQ multiplex PCR; TCRdb keeps in-frame clones, though not all of them. The data hold 550,000 to 750,000 clones, with over 95% observed a single time. V was shortened by 1 base and J by 7 bases, with 13 bases between the two germline ends. This CDR3 has 14 amino acids. From germline, CDR1 is SGHAT and CDR2 FQNNGV. The sample belongs to a study of shared clonotypes between healthy human individuals. Study context: Two women and three men aged 18 to 49 made up the donors. General study findings and limits: Relative to their counterparts shared across all four donors, non-shared clonotypes exhibited diminished generation probabilities.

Naive CD8 populations comprised CD45RO-negative cells positively selected for CCR7, excluding terminally differentiated effector memory CD45RA+ cells. The sample comprised naive CD8+ T cells sorted from blood. The rearrangement links TRBV11-2 to TRBJ2-5, with D unclear. This clonotype was obtained from a woman in her 30s in good health. In DNA form, the CDR3 reads TGTGCCAGCAGCTTAGTTAAGGCGGTTGGGACCCAGTACTTC. Translated: CASSLVKAVGTQYF.